The TCR beta chain described here comes from a study of blood T cell repertoires in COVID-19. Overall study: Samples taken during acute and convalescent COVID-19 were collected in the United States, Italy and Spain.

Per the original data handling: The authors estimated nucleated cell counts from reference gene primer amplification. Produced via immunoSEQ multiplex PCR; TCRdb's table is partial and in-frame only. V and J calls and clone size are as listed in that table; D and trimming were resolved from the DNA. Seen here are some 270,000 clones, around nine tenths observed once, and the top ten hold approximately 9.7%. The CDR3 sequence is 15 residues long. What was sequenced was peripheral blood. This sequence joins TRBV1 and TRBJ2-7; TRBD2 is the table's D call, not checked against the DNA. TRBV1 has pseudogene status. This TCR was recovered from a man aged 40-49 years with active or convalescent COVID-19. For the CDR3, the DNA is TGCACCAGCAGCCTACTAGCGGGAGGGCCGTCCGAGCAGTACTTC. It translates to CTSSLLAGGPSEQYF.